This TCR beta chain was found in a study of CD4 T cells in relation to SARS-CoV-2 and coronaviruses. The V gene's germline CDR1 is MDHEN and CDR2 SYDVKM. CDR3 length: 14 amino acids. With 2 bases removed from V and 6 bases from J, the gap between germline ends came to 13 bases. Comments on this clone: The antigen remains unidentified.

Sequenced by immunoSEQ multiplex PCR; TCRdb stores in-frame clones only, minus some. The table lists fewer than 35,000 clones, roughly 82% of them singletons. This sequence originates from an adult with COVID-19. The rearrangement joins TRBV28 to TRBJ1-2; a possible D gene is TRBD1 (5 bases). The sequenced sample was memory CD4+ T cells from PBMCs, cultured in vitro. The CDR3 spells CASSLGAGGDGYTF. The CDR3, as DNA: TGTGCCAGCAGTTTAGGGGCCGGGGGGGATGGCTACACCTTC.